This T cell receptor beta chain was profiled in a study of CD4 T cells in relation to SARS-CoV-2 and coronaviruses. Unexposed donor CD4+ T cells date from about 2011-2018, before the COVID-19 pandemic. After about ten days of culture, CD4+ T cells were isolated. The method was immunoSEQ multiplex PCR; TCRdb's version includes in-frame clones alone and lacks a portion of them. The repertoire includes some 30,000 clones, 76% of them detected once, and over 15% sits in the top ten. As for this clone: Its antigen is currently unknown.

The CDR3 length is 12 residues. V gave up 4 bases and J gave up 10 bases, with 11 bases separating them. Germline V gene lookup returns CDR1 SNHLY and CDR2 FYNNEI. The receptor was derived from a human donor in good health. Input material: CD4+ T cells from PBMCs, cultured in vitro. V gene TRBV2 combines with J gene TRBJ1-3, with D uncertain. CDR3 region: CASSGDTGTIYF. The CDR3 bases are TGTGCCAGCAGTGGGGATACCGGGACCATATATTTT.